These 16 T cell receptor beta chains were all obtained from the same sample, sequenced in a study of blood T cell repertoires in COVID-19. Assay: immunoSEQ multiplex PCR; the TCRdb copy retains only in-frame clones and omits some. In the table there are 120,000 or so clones, roughly 80% of which are singletons. Material for sequencing was peripheral blood. Every receptor here comes from a human donor in a cohort sampled during active COVID-19.

V and J are TRBV7-2 and TRBJ2-5, with 10 bases that match TRBD2. Germline V gene lookup returns CDR1 SGHTA and CDR2 FQGNSA. The CDR3 consists of 15 residues. J lost 2 bases, V lost 5 bases, and 5 bases had no gene match. In nucleotides, the CDR3 is TGTGCCAGCAGCCGTAGCGGGGGGCCTCAAGAGACCCAGTACTTC. The encoded protein is CASSRSGGPQETQYF. Full variable domain (remainder filled in from reference TRBV7-2 and TRBJ2-5): GAGVSQSPSNKVTEKGKDVELRCDPISGHTALYWYRQSLGQGLEFLIYFQGNSAPDKSGLPSDRFSAERTGGSVSTLTIQRTQQEDSAVYLCASSRSGGPQETQYFGPGTRLLVL.

The chain has TRBV5-1 and TRBJ1-5; 8 nucleotides match TRBD1. CDR3 length equals 14 residues. Unmatched junction bases numbered 2, after V lost 4 bases and J lost 2 bases. Germline V gene sequence: CDR1 SGHRS, CDR2 YFSETQ. CDR3 coding DNA: TGCGCCAGCAGCATGACAGGGGGCAATCAGCCCCAGCATTTT. This sequence encodes CASSMTGGNQPQHF.

The chain uses TRBV5-6 and TRBJ1-2; D is unclear. Germline V gene sequence: CDR1 SGHDT, CDR2 YYEEEE. The V end lost 1 base, the J end lost 10 bases, and 17 bases lay between the germline ends. The length of the CDR3 is 14 residues. The CDR3 region is CASSLTSSVSDYTF. In DNA, the CDR3 is TGTGCCAGCAGCTTGACGTCCAGCGTGAGTGACTACACCTTC.

To note about this clone: At one end the junction does not follow the germline gene, possibly because of a read error. The rearrangement links TRBV30 to TRBJ1-1, with no clear D. CDR1 and CDR2 (germline): GTSNPN, SVGIG (reference sequence). This CDR3 spans 13 amino acids. CDR3 nucleotides: TGTGCCTGGGGTGTAGGAGGGAGAACTGAAGCTTTCTTT. Its translation: CAWGVGGRTEAFF.

The gene calls are TRBV7-8 and TRBJ2-3, with D perhaps matching TRBD2 (7 bases). V was cut by 5 bases and J by 5 bases, with 20 bases left in between. The germline V gene has CDR1 SGHVS and CDR2 FQNEAQ. The CDR3 loop spans 16 amino acids. The CDR3 here is CASSQGWREQGDTQYF. CDR3 bases: TGTGCCAGCAGCCAGGGGTGGCGGGAGCAGGGAGATACGCAGTATTTT. Variable domain in full (rest from reference TRBV7-8 and TRBJ2-3): GAGVSQSPRYKVAKRGQDVALRCDPISGHVSLFWYQQALGQGPEFLTYFQNEAQLDKSGLPSDRFFAERPEGSVSTLKIQRTQQEDSAVYLCASSQGWREQGDTQYFGPGTRLTVL.

The chain links TRBV6-5 to TRBJ2-1; 7 nucleotides line up with TRBD1. CDR1 is MNHEY, CDR2 SVGAGI, per germline. V lost 10 bases to trimming and J lost 7 bases; unmatched junction nucleotides: 16. The CDR3 runs 15 residues. The CDR3 sequence is CATRRGTVTVNEQFF. The CDR3 bases are TGTGCCACTAGGAGAGGGACAGTCACAGTTAATGAGCAGTTCTTC.

The V and J genes are TRBV7-2 and TRBJ2-3, with 14 bases lining up with TRBD2. The length of the CDR3 is 19 residues. In germline, CDR1 is SGHTA, CDR2 FQGNSA. V dropped 4 bases and J dropped 4; count of bases not matched to a gene: 13. The CDR3 region is CASSSPGRLAGGRADTQYF. In nucleotides, the CDR3 is TGTGCCAGCAGCTCCCCCGGGCGACTAGCGGGGGGGCGGGCAGATACGCAGTATTTT.

The chain links TRBV7-2 to TRBJ2-1; D remains ambiguous. The CDR3 is made up of 15 amino acids. Germline values: CDR1 SGHTA, CDR2 FQGNSA. V was clipped by 5 bases and J by 0 bases, with 11 bases between them. CDR3 in DNA: TGTGCCAGCAGCCCCCAGGCAGGCTCCTACAATGAGCAGTTCTTC. This codes for CASSPQAGSYNEQFF. The whole variable domain, filled in from reference TRBV7-2 and TRBJ2-1, reads GAGVSQSPSNKVTEKGKDVELRCDPISGHTALYWYRQSLGQGLEFLIYFQGNSAPDKSGLPSDRFSAERTGGSVSTLTIQRTQQEDSAVYLCASSPQAGSYNEQFFGPGTRLTVL.

This clone was observed once. The chain combines TRBV10-3 with TRBJ2-3; D is possibly TRBD1 (5 bases). The germline V and J ends were trimmed by 4 bases and 3 bases, with 11 bases remaining between them. Looked up from germline, CDR1 is ENHRY and CDR2 is SYGVKD. The CDR3 consists of 14 residues. DNA of the CDR3: TGTGCCATCAGTGTAGGGGTGGAGACAGATACGCAGTATTTT. Amino acids: CAISVGVETDTQYF.

The chain is built from TRBV28 and TRBJ1-1; possibly TRBD1 for D (6 bases). Germline values: CDR1 MDHEN, CDR2 SYDVKM. V was trimmed by 7 bases and J by 3 bases, leaving 18 bases between them. The CDR3 has 15 amino acids. This CDR3 is CASNGQSIPYTEAFF. CDR3 bases: TGTGCCAGCAACGGACAGTCAATTCCGTACACTGAAGCTTTCTTT. Full variable domain (missing parts from reference TRBV28 and TRBJ1-1): DVKVTQSSRYLVKRTGEKVFLECVQDMDHENMFWYRQDPGLGLRLIYFSYDVKMKEKGDIPEGYSVSREKKERFSLILESASTNQTSMYLCASNGQSIPYTEAFFGQGTRLTVV.

This clone was recorded a few times. The chain couples TRBV6-2 or TRBV6-3 to TRBJ1-5, with 7 bases matching TRBD1. CDR1 is MNHEY and CDR2 is SVGEGT in the germline V gene. J gave up 4 bases and V 4 bases, and 7 bases lay outside the gene matches. The CDR3 consists of 15 residues. The CDR3 is CASSSAGGFNQPQHF. The CDR3 bases are TGTGCCAGCAGTTCGGCAGGGGGGTTTAATCAGCCCCAGCATTTT.

This clone was seen just once. The V and J genes are TRBV10-3 and TRBJ2-7; D is perhaps TRBD2 (6 bases). The CDR3 covers 14 residues. From germline, CDR1 is ENHRY and CDR2 SYGVKD. With 10 bases removed from V and 3 bases from J, the gap between germline ends came to 19 bases. Here the CDR3 reads CATRPTGESYEQYF. CDR3 DNA: TGTGCCACCCGGCCTACGGGGGAGAGCTACGAGCAGTACTTC.

The rearrangement uses TRBV18 and TRBJ2-5, with TRBD1 identical over 8 bases. Germline V lookup: CDR1 KGHSH, CDR2 LQKENI. This CDR3 contains 15 residues. V lost 2 bases, J lost 7 bases, and 9 bases stayed unmatched. CDR3 coding DNA: TGTGCCAGCTCACCAGGCGCAGGGGGCGATGGGACCCAGTACTTC. Its translation: CASSPGAGGDGTQYF.

The rearrangement links TRBV28 to TRBJ2-5; 9 bases match TRBD2. The V gene's germline CDR1 is MDHEN and CDR2 SYDVKM. The V and J ends lost 5 bases and 5 bases, in that order; junction bases with no gene match: 15. The CDR3 loop spans 17 amino acids. The CDR3 sequence is CASSTYGRGGLRETQYF. The CDR3 bases are TGTGCCAGCAGTACCTACGGGCGGGGGGGCCTAAGGGAGACCCAGTACTTC.

The genes are TRBV12-5 and TRBJ2-1, with D possibly matching TRBD2 (6 bases). V gave up 1 base and J gave up 6 bases, with 10 bases separating them. Per the germline V gene, CDR1 is LGHNT and CDR2 is FRNRAP. This CDR3 spans 14 amino acids. The CDR3 sequence is CASGLDTSTNEQFF. CDR3 sequence (DNA): TGTGCTAGTGGTTTGGACACTAGCACCAATGAGCAGTTCTTC.

V and J are TRBV5-1 and TRBJ2-3, with 7 bases aligning to TRBD2. Germline lookup yields CDR1 SGHRS and CDR2 YFSETQ. V shed 3 bases, J shed 1 base, and the junction held 5 bases outside the gene matches. The CDR3 totals 15 residues. The DNA of the CDR3 is TGCGCCAGCAGCTCTAGCGGCGCCGGCACAGATACGCAGTATTTT. This codes for CASSSSGAGTDTQYF. Full variable domain (rest looked up from reference TRBV5-1 and TRBJ2-3): KAGVTQTPRYLIKTRGQQVTLSCSPISGHRSVSWYQQTPGQGLQFLFEYFSETQRNKGNFPGRFSGRQFSNSRSEMNVSTLELGDSALYLCASSSSGAGTDTQYFGPGTRLTVL.